This T cell receptor beta chain was found in a study of T-cell memory formation after mild COVID-19 listed by TCRdb under 2021. Broadly, across the study: Most TCR sequence clusters were specific to one of the two donors. The cohort was made up of two young adult volunteers, one female and one male, who were previously healthy. Longitudinal TCRalpha and TCRbeta repertoire sequencing tracked T-cell clones expanding and contracting after mild COVID-19 in two donors.

PBMCs were isolated by Ficoll-Paque density gradient centrifugation. TCRdb names Illumina NovaSeq 6000 as the instrument used. TCRalpha and TCRbeta cDNA libraries were constructed by 5'RACE with constant-segment primers, with sample barcodes and unique molecular identifiers being introduced. RNA was extracted from every sample with Trizol reagent. Amplification of the libraries took two PCR steps, and the second step added a second sample barcode plus Illumina TruSeq adapters. The libraries were sequenced on an Illumina NovaSeq using 2 x 150 bp paired-end reads. Under the source paper's analysis protocol: Demultiplexing of reads and collapsing into UMI-guided consensus sequences were performed with migec v1.2.7. Using mixcr v2.1.11, UMI consensuses were aligned to TRA and TRB V and J templates and then assembled into clonotypes. Clonotypes were classified as expanded or contracted when called significant by both edgeR and NoisET, with noise models trained on biological replicates. For edgeR calls, the cutoffs were a false discovery rate-adjusted p below 0.01 and a log2 fold-change threshold of 1. As an exploratory analysis of dynamics, max-normalized trajectories of the 1000 most abundant clonotypes were examined by PCA with hierarchical clustering. Separately sequenced CD4+ and CD8+ repertoires were used to assign a CD4 or CD8 phenotype to each responding clone. The raw public reads went through TCRdb reprocessing: fastp at Q25, MiXCR clone calling, in-frame beta chains kept. Rows with a matching CDR3 protein are joined into one entry that keeps the most common DNA and genes. The V and J calls, along with clone size, are taken from TCRdb and not from the paper's own processing. The sample data list about 350,000 distinct CDR3 sequences, and roughly an eighth of these were observed just once. Roughly 20% of the sample comes from the top ten.

The junction shows trimming of 3 bases on V and 12 bases on J, and the gene matches do not reach 11 bases of it. The CDR3 runs 14 residues from the cysteine to the phenylalanine. Only the CDR3 region is kept as DNA, spanning 42 bases read in frame from base 1. From a lookup of the germline V gene, CDR1 and CDR2 are SGHAT and FQNNGV. Study-wide conclusions, independent of this receptor: SARS-CoV-2 specificity was not confirmed for the second-wave clones peaking on day 37. Clones contracting from day 15 to 85 had balanced CD4/CD8 phenotypes, while a second wave expanding from day 15 to 37 was biased towards CD4+. Contracting CD4+ clones turned up mainly in the CM and EM memory subsets, whereas EMRA was where CD8+ clones were enriched. The study covered only a couple of mild cases, and larger cohorts including severe cases with pre-infection samples were considered necessary. Some responding clones were detected in pre-infection memory, suggesting pre-existing cross-reactive memory T cells joined the SARS-CoV-2 response.

At least ten counts were recorded for this clonotype. Its target antigen remains unknown. Per-base qualities were not stored, and no clone one base away is much larger. The sample was PBMCs or a T cell subset sorted from them (not recorded which). This sequence uses TRBV11-2 and TRBJ2-7; 10 bases in the junction line up with TRBD2. The TCR originated in a man between 18 and 35 years old who had mild COVID-19 (a few samples of this study predate the infection). The sample titles of this study are shuffled in the database, so cell type and time point are left out; the donor was told from shared clones. In nucleotide form, the sequence is TGTGCCAGCAGCTTTAGCGGGGGGCCTGCCCTGACGTACTTC. The encoded protein is CASSFSGGPALTYF.